The rows below give T cell receptor beta chains drawn from one sample of a study of T cells in Graves' hyperthyroidism and ophthalmopathy. TCRdb reprocessed the multiplex PCR reads with MiXCR, giving one entry per CDR3 protein. The sample lists a few hundred thousand distinct CDR3 sequences, approximately 14% occurring once. The specimen was blood. These receptors all come from a middle-aged woman with Graves' ophthalmopathy. Both conserved end residues are part of each CDR3.

V gene,J gene,CDR3 protein
TRBV7-9,TRBJ2-1,CASQLRSGGRYNEQFF
TRBV7-9,TRBJ1-6,CASSFGARAPLHF
TRBV6-1,TRBJ2-1,CASSFLRQGAYNEQFF
TRBV2,TRBJ2-7,CASSGNYEQYF
TRBV5-1,TRBJ1-6,CASSLLGMDNSPLHF
TRBV2,TRBJ2-1,CASSDIGYEQFF
TRBV5-5,TRBJ2-1,CASSLGDRYNEQFF
TRBV20-1,TRBJ2-7,CSSPPGQNYEQYF
TRBV7-9,TRBJ2-5,CASRLGTGARLGETQYF
TRBV7-2,TRBJ1-2,CASSLGTGGFGYGYTF
TRBV27,TRBJ2-7,CASSLNTAYEQYF
TRBV12-3/TRBV12-4,TRBJ2-3,CASSLFGHTDTQYF
TRBV20-1,TRBJ1-4,CSARYFEAATNEKLFF
TRBV28,TRBJ1-6,CASSLGVRNSPLHF
TRBV5-1,TRBJ2-7,CASSLQRDEQYF
TRBV2,TRBJ2-5,CATGRESNGQTQYF
TRBV11-1,TRBJ2-1,CASATSGSLGRIEQFF
TRBV12-3/TRBV12-4,TRBJ2-5,CASSFGHRGETQYF
TRBV11-2,TRBJ1-2,CASSLEGQGAGYTF
TRBV29-1,TRBJ1-2,CSGTDTYGYTF
TRBV2,TRBJ2-7,CASRDFRSYEQYF
TRBV20-1,TRBJ1-1,CSAETGGLDTEAFF
TRBV7-2,TRBJ2-5,CASSLASGGEETQYF
TRBV6-5,TRBJ1-2,CASSYSYPLIGYTF
TRBV20-1,TRBJ2-4,CSALPSLAKNIPYF
TRBV20-1,TRBJ1-1,CSARAGDTEAFF
TRBV12-3/TRBV12-4,TRBJ1-2,CASSLDRGNLYGYTF
TRBV3-1,TRBJ1-2,CASSQVTGVGYTF
TRBV5-1,TRBJ2-5,CASSLMSQGSSETQYF
TRBV9,TRBJ2-2,CASTEKGETGELFF
TRBV5-4,TRBJ2-5,CASSIDKDQETQYF
TRBV10-1,TRBJ2-5,CASSESGQTRETQYF
TRBV5-8,TRBJ1-2,CASSLVSALYGYGYTF